This T cell receptor beta chain was found in a study of cytomegalovirus exposure and HLA in healthy donors. Study context: An analysis done earlier identified 117 million unique TCR beta sequences from around 180 million T cells.

Study-wide results and caveats: Cytomegalovirus status was reportedly diagnosed by the classifier with high sensitivity and specificity. Links to common viral pathogens appeared, in a later analysis, for several of the most significant clusters.

Researchers ran the PCR with 60 Vbeta and 13 Jbeta primers. In the original analysis: Approximately 79 million unique TCR beta chains, roughly 11 million of them shared, were counted by a later analysis. This table comes from immunoSEQ multiplex PCR, and its TCRdb copy is limited to in-frame clones, with some not included. The DNA gave D and trimming, while V, J and clone size come from that table. The repertoire has about 160,000 clones, around 84% of them found once; the top ten carry 7.5% to 9.5%. On this clone: The antigen is not known.

Germline CDR1 reads SGHTA; CDR2 reads FQGNSA. Trimming took 2 bases from V and 5 from J, leaving 21 bases between them. The CDR3 has 17 amino acids. Source material: PBMCs. The rearrangement uses TRBV7-2 and TRBJ2-5, with D perhaps TRBD2 (7 bases). This receptor was taken from a male donor in good health and CMV-seropositive. Written as DNA, the CDR3 is TGTGCCAGCAGCTTAAACGGTGGAGTGGGGGGGCGGGAGACCCAGTACTTC. This sequence encodes CASSLNGGVGGRETQYF.